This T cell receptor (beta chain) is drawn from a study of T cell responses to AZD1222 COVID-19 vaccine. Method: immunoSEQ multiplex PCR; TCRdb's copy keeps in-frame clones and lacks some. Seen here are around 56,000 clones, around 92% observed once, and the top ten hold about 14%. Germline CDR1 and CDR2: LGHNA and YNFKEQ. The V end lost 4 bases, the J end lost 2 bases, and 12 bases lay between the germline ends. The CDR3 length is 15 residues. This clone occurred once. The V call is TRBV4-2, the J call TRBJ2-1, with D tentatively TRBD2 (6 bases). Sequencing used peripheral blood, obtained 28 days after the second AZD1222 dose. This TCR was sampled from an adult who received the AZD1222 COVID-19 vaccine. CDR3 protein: CASSPISGAYNEQFF. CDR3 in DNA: TGTGCCAGCAGCCCAATTAGCGGAGCCTACAATGAGCAGTTCTTC.